Shown below are 23 T cell receptor beta chains from a single sample sequenced in a study of T-cell memory formation after mild COVID-19 (dated by TCRdb to 2020 to 2022). Library creation used 5' RACE. For sequencing, an Illumina NovaSeq 6000 was employed. The public reads were reanalyzed by TCRdb: fastp trimming at Q25, MiXCR alignment, in-frame beta chains only. Rows matching on CDR3 protein sequence are summarized as one entry with the most common DNA and genes. The sample table records roughly 620,000 distinct CDR3 sequences; approximately 18% of these occur just once. Of the sample, around 11% is held by the ten largest clones. The specimen sequenced was PBMCs or a T cell subset sorted from them (not recorded which). The receptors come from an adult woman who had mild COVID-19 (a few samples of this study predate the infection). The sample titles of this study are shuffled in the database, so cell type and time point are left out; the donor was told from shared clones.

There are a few counts of this clonotype. The chain carries TRBV12-5 and TRBJ1-1; D is ambiguous. The CDR3 has 12 amino acids. Germline V gene sequence: CDR1 LGHNT, CDR2 FRNRAP. The V gene lost 7 bases and the J gene lost 5 bases, with 11 bases spanning the gap. Here the CDR3 DNA reads TGTGCTAGTGCCGGCGGGCGTACTGAAGCTTTCTTT. Translated: CASAGGRTEAFF. Full variable domain (missing parts from reference TRBV12-5 and TRBJ1-1): DARVTQTPRHKVTEMGQEVTMRCQPILGHNTVFWYRQTMMQGLELLAYFRNRAPLDDSGMPKDRFSAEMPDATLATLKIQPSEPRDSAVYFCASAGGRTEAFFGQGTRLTVV.

This clonotype was counted ten times or more. The chain joins TRBV5-1 to TRBJ2-7, with TRBD1 matching 8 bases. CDR1 and CDR2 (germline): SGHRS, YFSETQ. With V trimmed by 3 bases and J by 0 bases, 2 bases remained unmatched. This CDR3 is 14 amino acids long. CDR3 region: CASSWTGPSYEQYF. CDR3 bases: TGCGCCAGCAGCTGGACAGGGCCCTCCTACGAGCAGTACTTC.

The chain carries TRBV15 and TRBJ2-1, with 11 bases matching TRBD2. This CDR3 region has 16 residues. Trimming took 9 bases from V and 7 from J; bases not matched to a gene: 14. Germline lookup yields CDR1 LNHNV and CDR2 YYDKDF (reference sequence). The CDR3 protein is CATNSAGTSGYNEQFF. As DNA, the CDR3 is TGTGCCACTAACTCGGCCGGGACTAGCGGCTATAATGAGCAGTTCTTC.

The V gene is TRBV27, the J gene TRBJ1-4; 12 bases match TRBD1. Trimming at V came to 6 bases and at J to 8 bases, leaving 10 bases not matched to a gene. The CDR3 consists of 16 residues. The germline gives CDR1 MNHEY, CDR2 SMNVEV (reference sequence). The CDR3 spells CASRQGTGGAVEKLFF. CDR3 DNA sequence: TGTGCCAGCAGACAAGGGACAGGGGGCGCCGTCGAAAAACTGTTTTTT.

The CDR3 sequence: CAISGAVANTGELFF. The CDR3 coding sequence is TGTGCCATCAGTGGAGCGGTCGCGAACACCGGGGAGCTGTTTTTT. The V gene is TRBV10-3, the J gene TRBJ2-2; TRBD2 is a possible D gene (5 bases). Between the trimmed V and J ends, which lost 4 bases and 0 bases, there was a span of 9 bases. Looked up from germline, CDR1 is ENHRY and CDR2 is SYGVKD. CDR3 length equals 15 residues.

The rearrangement joins TRBV19 to TRBJ1-2; TRBD1 matches at 7 bases. J was trimmed by 6 bases and V by 7 bases; bases with no gene match: 8. CDR1 and CDR2 from the germline V gene are LNHDA and SQIVND (reference sequence). The CDR3 runs 13 residues. The CDR3 loop reads CASIPRDRDGYTF. The CDR3, as DNA: TGTGCCAGTATACCTCGGGACAGAGATGGCTACACCTTC. The full variable domain, its missing parts supplied by reference TRBV19 and TRBJ1-2, is DGGITQSPKYLFRKEGQNVTLSCEQNLNHDAMYWYRQDPGQGLRLIYYSQIVNDFQKGDIAEGYSVSREKKESFPLTVTSAQKNPTAFYLCASIPRDRDGYTFGSGTRLTVV.

This clonotype has only a few counts. This rearrangement joins TRBV20-1 to TRBJ1-2; D is uncertain. There are 12 residues in the CDR3. CDR1 is DFQATT and CDR2 is SNEGSKA in the germline V gene (reference sequence). The ends were cut back, 5 bases at V and 5 bases at J, with 12 bases in the middle. The CDR3 bases are TGCAGTGCTCCACCAGGAAATTATGGCTACACCTTC. It yields the protein CSAPPGNYGYTF.

V is TRBV9 and J is TRBJ1-1; weak D call: TRBD1 (6 bases). In germline, CDR1 is SGDLS, CDR2 YYNGEE. Trimming removed 0 bases at V and 8 bases at J, with 17 bases between. This CDR3 is built from 15 residues. CDR3 nucleotides: TGTGCCAGCAGCGTAGAAGGGGGGGTCGGCGAGGAAGCTTTCTTT. This sequence encodes CASSVEGGVGEEAFF. Complete variable domain (other parts from reference TRBV9 and TRBJ1-1): DSGVTQTPKHLITATGQRVTLRCSPRSGDLSVYWYQQSLDQGLQFLIQYYNGEERAKGNILERFSAQQFPDLHSELNLSSLELGDSALYFCASSVEGGVGEEAFFGQGTRLTVV.

This clonotype showed up just a few times. The V gene is TRBV6-1, the J gene TRBJ1-1; D perhaps matches TRBD1 (6 bases). V was pared by 4 bases and J by 4 bases, with 10 bases between. Germline values: CDR1 MNHNS, CDR2 SASEGT. The length of the CDR3 is 13 residues. CDR3 residues: CASSAPGVTEAFF. The DNA of the CDR3 is TGTGCCAGCAGTGCCCCAGGGGTCACTGAAGCTTTCTTT.

This rearrangement joins TRBV12-3 or TRBV12-4 to TRBJ1-2, with TRBD1 identical over 10 bases. The CDR3 has 15 amino acids. V gave up 3 bases and J gave up 7 bases; unmatched junction bases: 8. CDR3 sequence (DNA): TGTGCCAGCAGTTTGTTGGGACAGGGGATTTTTGGCTACACCTTC. As protein: CASSLLGQGIFGYTF.

Only a few counts were recorded for this clonotype. This rearrangement joins TRBV6-6 to TRBJ2-5; TRBD1 matches 7 bases. The CDR3 contains 15 residues. Germline V lookup: CDR1 MNHNY, CDR2 SVGAGI (reference sequence). V dropped 5 bases and J dropped 7; count of bases not matched to a gene: 13. The CDR3 DNA sequence: TGTGCCAGCAGTGAGAACAGGGGCCGGGGCGGGACCCAGTACTTC. This encodes CASSENRGRGGTQYF.

This clonotype was counted at least ten times. The gene calls are TRBV24-1 and TRBJ2-6, with D possibly matching TRBD2 (7 bases). The CDR3 is 20 amino acids. V was cut by 6 bases and J by 0 bases, with 23 bases left in between. Germline V gives CDR1 KGHDR, CDR2 SFDVKD. The CDR3 DNA reads TGTGCCACCAGTAAGGGGGAGGGCCTCCCCGGACTCTCTGGGGCCAACGTCCTGACTTTC. Its protein product is CATSKGEGLPGLSGANVLTF.

This chain links TRBV7-3 with TRBJ2-1, with D perhaps TRBD2 (5 bases). Germline loops: CDR1 SGHTA, CDR2 FQGTGA. The CDR3 covers 15 residues. Trimming cost V 5 bases and J 0 bases, with 11 bases left between them. This CDR3 is CASSTTSVSYNEQFF. In DNA, the CDR3 is TGTGCCAGCAGCACCACTAGTGTCTCCTACAATGAGCAGTTCTTC.

This clonotype was detected ten times or more. V and J are TRBV27 and TRBJ2-1; TRBD1 matches at 11 bases. CDR3 length: 15 amino acids. Germline V gives CDR1 MNHEY, CDR2 SMNVEV (reference sequence). Germline trimming cut 6 bases from V and 6 bases from J; bases unmatched to any gene: 7. CDR3 sequence: CASSPGTGGGNEQFF. The CDR3 nucleotides are TGTGCCAGCAGCCCTGGGACAGGGGGGGGCAATGAGCAGTTCTTC.

This chain links TRBV7-7 with TRBJ2-7, with D maybe TRBD1 (7 bases). Germline CDR1 reads SSHAT; CDR2 reads FNYEAQ (reference sequence). The ends were cut back, 5 bases at V and 6 bases at J, with 14 bases in the middle. The CDR3 length is 13 residues. Here the CDR3 DNA reads TGTGCCAGCAGCCCCACCAGGGGGGCCGAGCAGTACTTC. Encoded protein: CASSPTRGAEQYF. Combining the CDR3 with reference TRBV7-7 and TRBJ2-7 gives the whole variable domain GAGVSQSPRYKVTKRGQDVTLRCDPISSHATLYWYQQALGQGPEFLTYFNYEAQPDKSGLPSDRFSAERPEGSISTLTIQRTEQRDSAMYRCASSPTRGAEQYFGPGTRLTVT.

This rearrangement joins TRBV12-3 or TRBV12-4 to TRBJ2-1; 8 bases are a match to TRBD2. This CDR3 is 16 amino acids long. J lost 5 bases, V lost 3 bases, and 9 bases had no gene match. CDR3 region: CASSFGAGDFHNEQFF. In DNA form, the CDR3 reads TGTGCCAGCAGTTTCGGAGCGGGAGATTTTCACAATGAGCAGTTCTTC.

The CDR3 here is CAWIAMRVSAFF. In nucleotides, the CDR3 is TGTGCCTGGATCGCGATGAGGGTGTCAGCTTTCTTT. The V call is TRBV30, the J call TRBJ1-1; D gene ambiguous. This CDR3 contains 12 residues. Germline loops: CDR1 GTSNPN, CDR2 SVGIG (reference sequence). Trimming cost V 4 bases and J 10 bases, with 16 bases left between them.

The DNA for the CDR3 is TGTGCCAGCAGAGGGACAGGGGATAGTCAGCCCCAGCATTTT. It translates to CASRGTGDSQPQHF. The chain links TRBV12-3 or TRBV12-4 to TRBJ1-5, with 10 bases lining up with TRBD1. The CDR3 sequence is 14 residues long. V dropped 6 bases and J dropped 6; count of bases not matched to a gene: 5.

This clonotype was detected many times. The chain employs TRBV7-8 and TRBJ2-3; 14 nucleotides agree with TRBD2. V lost 5 bases and J lost 4; bases outside the gene matches: 8. There are 17 residues in the CDR3. Germline loops: CDR1 SGHVS, CDR2 FQNEAQ. CDR3 bases: TGTGCCAGCAGCCCTAGACTAGCGGGGGGGCGGGCAGATACGCAGTATTTT. It specifies CASSPRLAGGRADTQYF.

CDR3 in DNA: TGTGCCAGCGGCAGAGGACCGAGCTCCTACGAGCAGTACTTC. Translating gives CASGRGPSSYEQYF. This chain connects TRBV6-2 or TRBV6-3 to TRBJ2-7; no reliable D call. V was shortened by 8 bases and J by 0 bases, with 14 bases between the two germline ends. The CDR3 has 14 residues. Germline CDR1 MNHEY, CDR2 SVGEGT.

The chain combines TRBV19 with TRBJ2-2; no reliable D call. The CDR3 is made up of 13 amino acids. Germline CDR1 is LNHDA and CDR2 is SQIVND (reference sequence). V was trimmed by 3 bases and J by 6 bases, leaving 8 bases between them. CDR3 bases: TGTGCCAGTAGTATGGCTGGTCCCGGGGAGCTGTTTTTT. This gives the protein CASSMAGPGELFF.

This clonotype was seen a handful of times. The chain carries TRBV14 and TRBJ2-7; D ambiguous. V lost 3 bases to trimming and J lost 7 bases, with 10 bases between them. Germline V gene sequence: CDR1 SGHDN, CDR2 FVKESK. The CDR3 totals 12 residues. CDR3 in amino acids: CASSQAWSEQYF. The CDR3 nucleotides read TGTGCCAGCAGCCAGGCTTGGTCTGAGCAGTACTTC. The full variable domain, completed using reference TRBV14 and TRBJ2-7, is EAGVTQFPSHSVIEKGQTVTLRCDPISGHDNLYWYRRVMGKEIKFLLHFVKESKQDESGMPNNRFLAERTGGTYSTLKVQPAELEDSGVYFCASSQAWSEQYFGPGTRLTVT.

V and J are TRBV3-1 and TRBJ1-1; TRBD1 matches 8 bases. Looked up from germline, CDR1 is LGHDT and CDR2 is YNNKEL (reference sequence). V lost 6 bases to trimming and J lost 4 bases; unmatched junction nucleotides: 7. The CDR3 is 14 amino acids. The DNA for the CDR3 is TGTGCCAGCAGACCGCTTACAGGGGGCACTGAAGCTTTCTTT. It codes for CASRPLTGGTEAFF.